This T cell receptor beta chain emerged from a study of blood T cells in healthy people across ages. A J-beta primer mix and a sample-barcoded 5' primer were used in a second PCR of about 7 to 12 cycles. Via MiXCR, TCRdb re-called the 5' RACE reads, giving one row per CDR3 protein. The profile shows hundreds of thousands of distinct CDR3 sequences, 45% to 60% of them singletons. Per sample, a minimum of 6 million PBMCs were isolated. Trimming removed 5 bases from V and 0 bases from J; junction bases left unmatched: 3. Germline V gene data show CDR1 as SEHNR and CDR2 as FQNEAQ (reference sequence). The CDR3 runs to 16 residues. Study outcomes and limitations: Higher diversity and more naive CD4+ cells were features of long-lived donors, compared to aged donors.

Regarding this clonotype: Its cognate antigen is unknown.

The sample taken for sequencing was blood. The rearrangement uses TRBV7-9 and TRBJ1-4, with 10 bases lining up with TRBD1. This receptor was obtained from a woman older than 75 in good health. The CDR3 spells CASSIGTGATNEKLFF. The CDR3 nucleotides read TGTGCCAGCAGCATTGGGACAGGGGCAACTAATGAAAAACTGTTTTTT.